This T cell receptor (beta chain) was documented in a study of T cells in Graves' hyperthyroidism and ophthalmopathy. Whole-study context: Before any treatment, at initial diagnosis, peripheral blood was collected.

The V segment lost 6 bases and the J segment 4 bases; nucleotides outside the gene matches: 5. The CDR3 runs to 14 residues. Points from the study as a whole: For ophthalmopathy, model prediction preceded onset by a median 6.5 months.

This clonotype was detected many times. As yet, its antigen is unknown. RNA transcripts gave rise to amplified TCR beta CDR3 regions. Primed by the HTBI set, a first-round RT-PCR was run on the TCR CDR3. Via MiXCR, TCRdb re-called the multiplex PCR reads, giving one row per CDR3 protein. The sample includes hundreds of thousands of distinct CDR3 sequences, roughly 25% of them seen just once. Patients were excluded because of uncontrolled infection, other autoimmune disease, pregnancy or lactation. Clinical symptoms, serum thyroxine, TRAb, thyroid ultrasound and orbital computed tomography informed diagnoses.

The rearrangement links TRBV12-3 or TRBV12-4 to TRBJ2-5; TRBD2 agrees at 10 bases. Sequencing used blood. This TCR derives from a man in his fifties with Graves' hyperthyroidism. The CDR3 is CASSFSGRRETQYF. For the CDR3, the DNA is TGTGCCAGCAGCTTTAGCGGGAGGAGAGAGACCCAGTACTTC.